This T cell receptor beta chain was identified during a study of shared clonotypes between healthy human individuals. Naive CD8 populations comprised CD45RO-negative cells positively selected for CCR7, excluding terminally differentiated effector memory CD45RA+ cells. In regard to this clone: The antigen is not known.

Study results and caveats: The four-donor shared clonotypes exceeded non-shared clonotypes in generation probability, with non-shared ones scoring lower.

The V gene lost 8 bases and the J gene lost 0 bases, with 5 bases spanning the gap. This CDR3 has 12 amino acids. Germline V CDR1 and CDR2: MNHEY, SVGAGI. Profiling relied on immunoSEQ multiplex PCR, and the TCRdb table lists in-frame clones only, not all of them. The sample consists of just over 2,000,000 clones, around 96% of them appearing once. Input material: naive CD8+ T cells sorted from blood. This clonotype was obtained from a man aged 18 to 35 in good health. This rearrangement joins TRBV6-5 to TRBJ1-3; D gene ambiguous. The CDR3 spells CASSGSGNTIYF. The DNA for the CDR3 is TGTGCCAGCTCAGGCTCTGGAAACACCATATATTTT.